The rows below give T cell receptor beta chains drawn from one sample of a study of pediatric ulcerative colitis. The table came from immunoSEQ multiplex PCR; TCRdb's copy has only in-frame clones and leaves some out. The sample yields 15,000 to 20,000 clones, 80% seen once. The sample comprised gut tissue. Every receptor here comes from a boy younger than 18 who was a control in a study of pediatric ulcerative colitis. CDR3s include the opening cysteine and the closing phenylalanine or tryptophan. Each record gives: clone size, J gene, D gene, V gene, CDR3 DNA, CDR3 protein. The D gene is left open where the match is weak. Clone size is not always given. Where it is, it says once, few, many or a class for expanded clones.

>.|TRBJ2-1|.|TRBV27
TGTGCCAGTCGACCTGGGGGTGGAGGGCAAAATGAGCAGTTCTTC
CASRPGGGGQNEQFF
>.|TRBJ2-1|TRBD2|TRBV7-2
TGTGCCAGCAGCAGAGAGGCTAGCGGGGGGTCTAGCTCCTACAATGAGCAGTTCTTC
CASSREASGGSSSYNEQFF
>.|TRBJ1-5|.|TRBV10-2
TGCGCCAGCAGTGAGGGTGGCCGTCAGCCCCAGCATTTT
CASSEGGRQPQHF
>.|TRBJ2-7|.|TRBV7-2
TGTGCCAGCAGCTCCCAGGTTGGGGACGAGCAGTACTTC
CASSSQVGDEQYF
>.|TRBJ2-5|TRBD1|TRBV28
TGTGCCAGCAGTCGAGGGACAGGGGGCGGAGAGACCCAGTACTTC
CASSRGTGGGETQYF
>.|TRBJ1-4|.|TRBV30
TGTGCCTGGAGTGTGGCCCCCATGGGGAGTTCCAATGAAAAACTGTTTTTT
CAWSVAPMGSSNEKLFF
>.|TRBJ2-1|.|TRBV25-1
TGTGCCAGCAGTGACCGTTTTTATGGTGAGCAGTTCTTC
CASSDRFYGEQFF
>.|TRBJ2-7|.|TRBV28
TGTGCCAGCAGTATCCCTCAGAACGGGGGGCTGCAGTACTTC
CASSIPQNGGLQYF
>.|TRBJ2-7|.|TRBV6-5
TGTGCCAGCAGTCTTCAGGGGCTCTCCTACGAGCAGTACTTC
CASSLQGLSYEQYF
>once|TRBJ2-3|.|TRBV7-8
TGTGCCAGCAGCCCACTCCCTCTTGCTAGCGGCACAGATACGCAGTATTTT
CASSPLPLASGTDTQYF
>.|TRBJ1-1|.|TRBV7-2
TGTGCCAGCAGCCTTTCCGGGGGGAACACTGAAGCTTTCTTT
CASSLSGGNTEAFF
>.|TRBJ2-6|.|TRBV27
TGTGCCAGCAGTGTTGACTACCGGGACACCTCCATCCTGACTTTC
CASSVDYRDTSILTF
>.|TRBJ2-5|.|TRBV9
TGTGCCAGCAGCCCCCAACTCAGGACAGCGAGCGGGACCCAGTACTTC
CASSPQLRTASGTQYF
>.|TRBJ2-7|.|TRBV6-5
TGTGCCAGCAGTTACTCGTGGGAGTCCTCCTCCGAGCAGTACTTC
CASSYSWESSSEQYF
>.|TRBJ2-3|.|TRBV5-1
TGCGCCAGCAGCCCACCCGCTTCGGGGGATACGCAGTATTTT
CASSPPASGDTQYF
>.|TRBJ1-1|TRBD1|TRBV9
TGTGCCAGCAGCCTGACAGGACAGGAGAACACTGAAGCTTTCTTT
CASSLTGQENTEAFF
>.|TRBJ1-4|.|TRBV6-1
TGTGCCAGCAGTGAGGGTTCTACTAATGAAAAACTGTTTTTT
CASSEGSTNEKLFF
>.|TRBJ2-2|TRBD2|TRBV9
TGTGCCAGCAGCGTAGAAAGGGGACTAGCCCTGACCGGGGAGCTGTTTTTT
CASSVERGLALTGELFF
>.|TRBJ1-2|.|TRBV9
TGTGCCAGCAGCGGCTTCGGGACGGCTCTATCCTATGGCTACACCTTC
CASSGFGTALSYGYTF
>.|TRBJ2-7|TRBD1|TRBV15
TGTGCCACCGCCGGGACAGGGCCCTTCTACGAGCAGTACTTC
CATAGTGPFYEQYF
>.|TRBJ1-6|.|TRBV19
TGTGCCAGTAGTTCGGGACTGAGCTCCTATAATTCACCCCTCCACTTT
CASSSGLSSYNSPLHF
>once|TRBJ1-4|.|TRBV9
TGTGCCAGCAGCGTGGAGGGAGGGGCTAATGAAAAACTGTTTTTT
CASSVEGGANEKLFF
>.|TRBJ1-2|.|TRBV23-1
TGCGCCACAAGAGGAGTTCACTATGGCTACACCTTC
CATRGVHYGYTF
>.|TRBJ2-4|TRBD1|TRBV2
TGTGCCAGCAGTCCCGGGACAGGGTGGGACCATTTAGCCAAAAACATTCAGTACTTC
CASSPGTGWDHLAKNIQYF
>.|TRBJ1-1|.|TRBV7-8
TGTGCCAGCAGCTTATTGGGGCAGCACACTGAAGCTTTCTTT
CASSLLGQHTEAFF